This TCR beta chain was recovered during a study of technical replicates of blood from a handful of donors. Produced via immunoSEQ multiplex PCR; TCRdb's table is partial and in-frame only. This table holds 85,000 to 100,000 clones, 90% to 96% found once. The sequenced material came from T cells isolated from PBMCs. The sequence came from a human donor in good health.

The CDR3 is CASSSDYLYYEQYF. CDR3 nucleotide sequence: TGCGCCAGCAGCTCGGACTACTTATATTACGAGCAGTACTTC. The V call is TRBV5-1, the J call TRBJ2-7, with D possibly being TRBD2 (6 bases). The CDR3 runs 14 residues. Trimming removed 3 bases from V and 4 bases from J, with 14 bases in between. Germline V lookup: CDR1 SGHRS, CDR2 YFSETQ.